Each of the 17 T cell receptor beta chains below was sequenced from the same sample in a study of CD8 T cells in ankylosing spondylitis. TCRdb redid the calling of the 5' RACE reads with MiXCR, one entry per CDR3 protein. The data contain approximately 16,000 distinct CDR3 sequences, roughly 8.2% of them seen just once; the ten biggest clones take up roughly 36%. The sample taken for sequencing was blood. These receptors were taken from a male donor with ankylosing spondylitis or in good health (not recorded which).

This clonotype appeared many times. The chain is built from TRBV5-1 and TRBJ2-1; TRBD2 matches at 9 bases. V gave up 0 bases and J gave up 7 bases; unmatched junction bases: 5. Looked up from germline, CDR1 is SGHRS and CDR2 is YFSETQ. The CDR3 is made up of 15 amino acids. Here the CDR3 reads CASSLGAGGGNEQFF. DNA for the CDR3: TGCGCCAGCAGCTTGGGAGCGGGAGGAGGTAATGAGCAGTTCTTC. Together with reference TRBV5-1 and TRBJ2-1, the CDR3 gives the full variable domain: KAGVTQTPRYLIKTRGQQVTLSCSPISGHRSVSWYQQTPGQGLQFLFEYFSETQRNKGNFPGRFSGRQFSNSRSEMNVSTLELGDSALYLCASSLGAGGGNEQFFGPGTRLTVL.

The sample holds one count of this clonotype. The chain joins TRBV21-1 to TRBJ2-3; the DNA was not compared with TRBD2, the D call given in the table. TRBV21-1 is a listed pseudogene. The CDR3 sequence is 17 residues long. The DNA for the CDR3 is TGTGCCAGCAGCAAAGCGCTGCTAGCGGGGCCCCAGGATACGCAGTATTTT. This encodes CASSKALLAGPQDTQYF.

The chain links TRBV5-5 to TRBJ1-4; D possibly corresponds to TRBD1 (5 bases). Germline CDR1 SGHKS, CDR2 YYEKEE (reference sequence). The ends were cut back, 6 bases at V and 8 bases at J, with 20 bases in the middle. The CDR3 totals 15 residues. The CDR3 DNA sequence: TGTGCCAGCACCTTTGGGGCGGCAGGCCAAGAAAAACTGTTTTTT. Translated, it gives CASTFGAAGQEKLFF.

This chain links TRBV18 with TRBJ1-4; 8 bases map to TRBD1. V was pared by 6 bases and J by 4 bases, with 4 bases of the junction left unmatched. The CDR3 has 14 amino acids. Germline CDR1 KGHSH, CDR2 LQKENI. CDR3 amino acids: CASSLQGDNEKLFF. The CDR3 DNA is TGTGCCAGCTCTCTACAGGGGGATAATGAAAAACTGTTTTTT.

This clonotype was detected a few times. The V call is TRBV5-1, the J call TRBJ2-5, with TRBD2 identical over 7 bases. Germline V gives CDR1 SGHRS, CDR2 YFSETQ. The CDR3 runs 15 residues. V was clipped by 0 bases and J by 2 bases; unmatched bases: 4. This CDR3 is CASSLAAGLQETQYF. The DNA for the CDR3 is TGCGCCAGCAGCTTGGCAGCGGGACTACAAGAGACCCAGTACTTC.

The J gene is TRBJ2-2, the V gene TRBV29-1; no firm D call. The V gene's germline CDR1 is SQVTM and CDR2 ANQGSEA. The CDR3 has 12 amino acids. V was pared by 4 bases and J by 4 bases, with 7 bases between. CDR3 nucleotides: TGCAGCGTTGGCCCTAGCACCGGGGAGCTGTTTTTT. Its protein product is CSVGPSTGELFF.

This clonotype was seen a few times. The rearrangement joins TRBV18 to TRBJ2-1, with D perhaps matching TRBD2 (5 bases). The germline CDR1 and CDR2 sequences are KGHSH and LQKENI. V lost 0 bases and J lost 0, with 6 bases in between. The CDR3 runs 15 residues. CDR3 bases: TGTGCCAGCTCACCACCGAGGGACTCCTACAATGAGCAGTTCTTC. Amino acids: CASSPPRDSYNEQFF.

The chain uses TRBV7-9 and TRBJ1-1; D is uncertain. The CDR3 is 12 amino acids. V lost 3 bases, J lost 4 bases, and 6 bases lay in between. The germline CDR1 and CDR2 sequences are SEHNR and FQNEAQ (reference sequence). The CDR3 protein is CASSLQFTEAFF. The DNA of the CDR3 is TGTGCCAGCAGCTTGCAGTTCACTGAAGCTTTCTTT.

This clonotype was counted at least ten times. The chain uses TRBV27 and TRBJ2-1; D call uncertain. Germline V gene sequence: CDR1 MNHEY, CDR2 SMNVEV (reference sequence). Trimming removed 5 bases from V and 7 bases from J, with 15 bases in between. The CDR3 has 14 amino acids. The CDR3 spells CASSPTFRENEQFF. The CDR3 nucleotides are TGTGCCAGCAGTCCTACATTTCGAGAAAATGAGCAGTTCTTC.

V usage is TRBV5-1 and J usage is TRBJ2-5, with D unclear. This CDR3 comprises 15 residues. The germline V gene has CDR1 SGHRS and CDR2 YFSETQ. V lost 0 bases and J 2 bases, leaving 11 bases between the germline ends. CDR3 DNA: TGCGCCAGCAGCTTGGTCTCAGGCGATCAAGAGACCCAGTACTTC. Translation gives CASSLVSGDQETQYF.

Only a few counts were recorded for this clonotype. The gene calls are TRBV5-1 and TRBJ2-4; the D is unclear. The CDR3 totals 14 residues. V lost 0 bases and J 4 bases, leaving 8 bases between the germline ends. Germline-derived CDR1 and CDR2 are SGHRS and YFSETQ. CDR3 DNA sequence: TGCGCCAGCAGCTTGGATTGGGGAAAAAACATTCAGTACTTC. Protein: CASSLDWGKNIQYF.

This clonotype was seen a few times. V is TRBV10-3 and J is TRBJ2-1, with 10 bases aligning to TRBD2. The trim removed 7 bases at V and 5 bases at J, leaving 2 bases unmatched. The CDR3 has 13 amino acids. Germline assignment: CDR1 ENHRY and CDR2 SYGVKD. CDR3 DNA: TGTGCCATCACTAGCGGGGGCCACAATGAGCAGTTCTTC. It specifies CAITSGGHNEQFF.

There are many counts of this clonotype. The chain couples TRBV20-1 to TRBJ1-4; tentative D call: TRBD1 (5 bases). V was clipped by 3 bases and J by 9 bases, with 11 bases between them. Germline V gives CDR1 DFQATT, CDR2 SNEGSKA (reference sequence). The CDR3 contains 12 residues. This chain's CDR3 is CSASRSDKKLFF. The CDR3, as DNA: TGCAGTGCTAGCCGATCGGACAAAAAACTGTTTTTT.

This clonotype has more than one count but fewer than ten. This chain links TRBV20-1 with TRBJ1-1; no clear D. CDR3 size: 15 residues. Germline lookup yields CDR1 DFQATT and CDR2 SNEGSKA (reference sequence). Deletions cut 1 base from V and 4 bases from J, with 16 bases between. CDR3 coding DNA: TGCAGTGCTAGAGGTGTAGGAGGGTGGGGCACTGAAGCTTTCTTT. Encoded protein: CSARGVGGWGTEAFF.

V usage is TRBV28 and J usage is TRBJ1-4, with TRBD1 identical over 9 bases. Germline V CDR1 and CDR2: MDHEN, SYDVKM. The CDR3 covers 14 residues. V shed 8 bases and J 6 bases; nucleotides not matched to a gene: 7. CDR3 in amino acids: CASAGQGIYEKLFF. In DNA form, the CDR3 reads TGTGCCAGCGCAGGACAGGGGATTTATGAAAAACTGTTTTTT.

The chain is built from TRBV6-6 and TRBJ1-2; D not certain. Germline V gene lookup returns CDR1 MNHNY and CDR2 SVGAGI (reference sequence). The CDR3 totals 13 residues. With 0 bases removed from V and 6 bases from J, the gap between germline ends came to 8 bases. CDR3 in DNA: TGTGCCAGCAGTTACTCAGGCATGGATGGCTACACCTTC. This translates into CASSYSGMDGYTF.

In this sample, this clonotype turned up a few times. The chain uses TRBV20-1 and TRBJ2-2; tentatively, D is TRBD1 or TRBD2 (5 bases each). The V and J ends lost 1 base and 1 base respectively, with 13 bases between them. This CDR3 is 16 amino acids long. Germline V gene data show CDR1 as DFQATT and CDR2 as SNEGSKA (reference sequence). The CDR3 sequence: CSARAWGTRNTGELFF. The CDR3 DNA follows: TGCAGTGCTAGAGCCTGGGGGACCCGGAACACCGGGGAGCTGTTTTTT.